The clone carrying this T cell receptor (beta chain) has only a few counts. The data are from a study of blood T cells in healthy people across ages. Combining a sample-barcoded 5' primer with a J-beta primer mix, a second PCR ran for 7 to 11 cycles. TCRdb reprocessed the 5' RACE reads via MiXCR and lists one record per CDR3 protein. Of approximately 810,000 distinct CDR3 sequences listed, around 36% were seen once; the top ten hold around 13%. The CDR3 sequence is 14 residues long. Trimming took off 1 base at V and 1 base at J, with 9 bases between the two ends. From germline, CDR1 is DFQATT and CDR2 SNEGSKA (reference sequence).

The chain uses TRBV20-1 and TRBJ2-3, with a possible D match to TRBD2 (5 bases). The specimen sequenced was blood. The receptor was derived from a man younger than 35 in good health. The CDR3 DNA reads TGCAGTGCTAGAGGGGAGATTCGCACAGATACGCAGTATTTT. Its protein is CSARGEIRTDTQYF.